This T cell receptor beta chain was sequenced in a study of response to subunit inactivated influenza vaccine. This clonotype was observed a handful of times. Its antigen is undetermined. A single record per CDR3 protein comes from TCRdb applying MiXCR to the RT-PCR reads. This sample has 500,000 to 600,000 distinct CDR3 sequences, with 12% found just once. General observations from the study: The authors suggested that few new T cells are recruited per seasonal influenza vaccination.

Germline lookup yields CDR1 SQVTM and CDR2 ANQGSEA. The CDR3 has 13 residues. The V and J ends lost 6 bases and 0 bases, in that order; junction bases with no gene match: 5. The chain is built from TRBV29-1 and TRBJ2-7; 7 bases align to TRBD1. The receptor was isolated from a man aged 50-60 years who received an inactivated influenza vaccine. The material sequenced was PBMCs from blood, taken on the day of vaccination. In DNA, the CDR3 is TGCAGCGTGAAGACAGGGACCTCCTACGAGCAGTACTTC. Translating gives CSVKTGTSYEQYF.